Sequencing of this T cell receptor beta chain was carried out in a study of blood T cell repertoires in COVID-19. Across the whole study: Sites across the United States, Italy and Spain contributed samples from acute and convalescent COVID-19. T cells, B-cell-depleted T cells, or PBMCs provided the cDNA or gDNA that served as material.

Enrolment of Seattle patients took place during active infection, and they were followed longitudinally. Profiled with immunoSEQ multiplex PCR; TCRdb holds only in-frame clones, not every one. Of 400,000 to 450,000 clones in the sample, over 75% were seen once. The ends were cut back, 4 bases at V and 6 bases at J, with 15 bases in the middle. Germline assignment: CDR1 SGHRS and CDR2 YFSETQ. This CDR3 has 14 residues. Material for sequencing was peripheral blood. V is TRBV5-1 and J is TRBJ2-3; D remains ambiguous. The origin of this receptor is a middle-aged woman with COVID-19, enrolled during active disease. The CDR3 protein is CASSVEPGGDTQYF. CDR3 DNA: TGCGCCAGCAGCGTAGAGCCGGGTGGTGATACGCAGTATTTT.